This TCR beta chain was sequenced in a study of graft-versus-host responses after intestinal transplantation. After removal of 5 bases from V and 8 bases from J, the junction contained 5 bases not matched to a gene. The CDR3 is made up of 15 amino acids. The germline V gene encodes CDR1 LNHDA and CDR2 SQIVND (reference sequence). TCRdb's table, derived via immunoSEQ multiplex PCR, lists solely in-frame clones and lacks some. Of approximately 110,000 clones in the sample, roughly 92% were seen once. As for this clone: Its specificity is unknown.

Study-level findings and limits: GvH clones occurred in recipient marrow; some first appeared in ileum or blood.

The sequencing here drew on unstimulated CD4+ T cells sorted from spleen or lymph node cells, taken before transplant. The V and J genes are TRBV19 and TRBJ2-1; 14 positions match TRBD2. The source is a human donor who was the organ donor for an intestinal transplant. CDR3 in amino acids: CASSPGLAGVYEQFF. In DNA, the CDR3 is TGTGCCAGTAGTCCGGGACTAGCGGGAGTCTATGAGCAGTTCTTC.